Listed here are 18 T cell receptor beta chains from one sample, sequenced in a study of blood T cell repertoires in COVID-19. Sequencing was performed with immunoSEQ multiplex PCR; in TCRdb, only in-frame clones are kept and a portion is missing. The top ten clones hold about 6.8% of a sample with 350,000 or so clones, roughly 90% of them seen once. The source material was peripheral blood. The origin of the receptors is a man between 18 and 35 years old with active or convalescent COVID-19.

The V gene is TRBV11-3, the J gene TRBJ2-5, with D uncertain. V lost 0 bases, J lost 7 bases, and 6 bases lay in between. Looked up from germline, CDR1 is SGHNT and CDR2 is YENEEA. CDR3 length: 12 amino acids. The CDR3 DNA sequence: TGTGCCAGCAGCTTAGACTATGGGACCCAGTACTTC. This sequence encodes CASSLDYGTQYF.

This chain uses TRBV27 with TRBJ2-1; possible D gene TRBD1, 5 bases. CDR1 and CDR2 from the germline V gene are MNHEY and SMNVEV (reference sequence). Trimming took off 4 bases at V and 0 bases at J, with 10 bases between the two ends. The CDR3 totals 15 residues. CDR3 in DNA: TGTGCCAGCAGTTACCAGGGAAGCTCCTACAATGAGCAGTTCTTC. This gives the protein CASSYQGSSYNEQFF.

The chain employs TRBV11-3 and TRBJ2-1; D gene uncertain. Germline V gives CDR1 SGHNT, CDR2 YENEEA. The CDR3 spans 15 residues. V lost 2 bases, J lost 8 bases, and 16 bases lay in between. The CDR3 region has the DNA TGTGCCAGCAGCTTATCTCCGCTAGGCCGTTATGAGCAGTTCTTC. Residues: CASSLSPLGRYEQFF. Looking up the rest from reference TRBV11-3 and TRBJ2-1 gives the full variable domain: EAGVVQSPRYKIIEKKQPVAFWCNPISGHNTLYWYLQNLGQGPELLIRYENEEAVDDSQLPKDRFSAERLKGVDSTLKIQPAELGDSAVYLCASSLSPLGRYEQFFGPGTRLTVL.

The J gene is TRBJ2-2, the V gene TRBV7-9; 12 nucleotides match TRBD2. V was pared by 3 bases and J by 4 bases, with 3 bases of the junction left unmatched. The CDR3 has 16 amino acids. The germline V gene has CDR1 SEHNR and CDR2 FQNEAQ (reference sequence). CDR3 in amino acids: CASSFASGGVTGELFF. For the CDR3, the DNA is TGTGCCAGCAGCTTCGCTAGCGGGGGGGTCACCGGGGAGCTGTTTTTT.

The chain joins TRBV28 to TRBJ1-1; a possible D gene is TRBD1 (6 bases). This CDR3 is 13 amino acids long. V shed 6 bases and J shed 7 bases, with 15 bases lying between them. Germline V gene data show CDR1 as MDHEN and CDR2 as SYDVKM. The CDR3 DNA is TGTGCCAGCAGCCCTTCAGGGGTTGTTGAAGCTTTCTTT. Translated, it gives CASSPSGVVEAFF.

The CDR3 nucleotides read TGTGCCAGCAGCAAGACAGGGGGAGAGAACACTGAAGCTTTCTTT. Amino acid sequence: CASSKTGGENTEAFF. The rearrangement joins TRBV2 to TRBJ1-1; 9 bases map to TRBD1. Per germline, CDR1 SNHLY and CDR2 FYNNEI. This CDR3 spans 15 amino acids. With V trimmed by 6 bases and J by 1 base, 6 bases remained unmatched.

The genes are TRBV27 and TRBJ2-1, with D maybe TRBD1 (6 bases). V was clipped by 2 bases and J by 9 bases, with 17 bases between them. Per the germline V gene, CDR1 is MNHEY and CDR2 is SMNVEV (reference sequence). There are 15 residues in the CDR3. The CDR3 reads CASSLGLGSRGEQFF. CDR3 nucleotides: TGTGCCAGCAGTTTAGGGTTAGGGAGCAGGGGTGAGCAGTTCTTC.

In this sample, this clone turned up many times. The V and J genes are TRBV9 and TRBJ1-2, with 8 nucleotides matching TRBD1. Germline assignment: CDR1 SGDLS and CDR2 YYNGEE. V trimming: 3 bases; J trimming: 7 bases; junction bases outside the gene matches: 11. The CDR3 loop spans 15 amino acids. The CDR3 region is CASSATGTGFVGYTF. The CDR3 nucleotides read TGTGCCAGCAGCGCGACCGGGACAGGTTTTGTTGGCTACACCTTC.

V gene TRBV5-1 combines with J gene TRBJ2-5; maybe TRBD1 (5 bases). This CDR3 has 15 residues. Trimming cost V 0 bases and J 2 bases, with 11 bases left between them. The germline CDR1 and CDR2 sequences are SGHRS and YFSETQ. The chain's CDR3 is CASSLGTQVQETQYF. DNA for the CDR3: TGCGCCAGCAGCTTGGGGACACAGGTTCAAGAGACCCAGTACTTC.

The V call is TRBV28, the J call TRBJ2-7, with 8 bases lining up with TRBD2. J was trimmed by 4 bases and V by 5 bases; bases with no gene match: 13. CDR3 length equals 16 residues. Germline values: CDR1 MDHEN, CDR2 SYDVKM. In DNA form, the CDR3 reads TGTGCCAGCAGTCCGAATCGGGGTAGCGGGGTTTACGAGCAGTACTTC. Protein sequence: CASSPNRGSGVYEQYF.

CDR3 nucleotides: TGTGCCAGCAGCTTCTCGACAGGGGGTGTACAGCCCCAGCATTTT. It codes for CASSFSTGGVQPQHF. This chain links TRBV7-2 with TRBJ1-5, with 9 bases aligning to TRBD1. Germline V gene data show CDR1 as SGHTA and CDR2 as FQGNSA. Germline trimming cut 3 bases from V and 7 bases from J; bases unmatched to any gene: 7. The CDR3 runs to 15 residues. Full variable domain (rest looked up from reference TRBV7-2 and TRBJ1-5): GAGVSQSPSNKVTEKGKDVELRCDPISGHTALYWYRQSLGQGLEFLIYFQGNSAPDKSGLPSDRFSAERTGGSVSTLTIQRTQQEDSAVYLCASSFSTGGVQPQHFGDGTRLSIL.

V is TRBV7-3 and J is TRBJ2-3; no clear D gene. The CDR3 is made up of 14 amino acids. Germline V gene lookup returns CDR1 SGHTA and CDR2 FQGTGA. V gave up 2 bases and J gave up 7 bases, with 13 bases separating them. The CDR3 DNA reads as TGTGCCAGCAGCTTACTGGGTGCGGAAAATACGCAGTATTTT. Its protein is CASSLLGAENTQYF.

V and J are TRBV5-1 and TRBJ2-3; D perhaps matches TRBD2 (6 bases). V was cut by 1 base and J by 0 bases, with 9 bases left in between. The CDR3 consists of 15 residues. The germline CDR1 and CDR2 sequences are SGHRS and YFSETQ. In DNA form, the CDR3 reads TGCGCCAGCAGCTTGCCTAGCGACAGCACAGATACGCAGTATTTT. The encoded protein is CASSLPSDSTDTQYF.

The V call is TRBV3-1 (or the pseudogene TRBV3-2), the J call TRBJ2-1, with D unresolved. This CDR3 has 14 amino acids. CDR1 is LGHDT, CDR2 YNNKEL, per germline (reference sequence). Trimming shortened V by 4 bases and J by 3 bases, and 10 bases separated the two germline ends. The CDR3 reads CASSLPDYYNEQFF. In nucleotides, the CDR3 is TGTGCCAGCAGCCTGCCAGATTACTACAATGAGCAGTTCTTC.

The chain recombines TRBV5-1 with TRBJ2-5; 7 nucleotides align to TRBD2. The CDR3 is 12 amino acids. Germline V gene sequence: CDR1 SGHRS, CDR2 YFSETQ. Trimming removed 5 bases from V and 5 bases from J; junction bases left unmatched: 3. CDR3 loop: CASRGREETQYF. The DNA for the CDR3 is TGCGCCAGCAGGGGGCGGGAGGAGACCCAGTACTTC.

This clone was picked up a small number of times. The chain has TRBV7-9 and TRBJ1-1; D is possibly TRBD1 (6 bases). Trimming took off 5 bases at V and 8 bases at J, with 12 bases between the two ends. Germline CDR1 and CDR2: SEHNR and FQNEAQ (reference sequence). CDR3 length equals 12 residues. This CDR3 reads CASSHPGEEAFF. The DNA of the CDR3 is TGTGCCAGCAGCCACCCAGGGGAGGAAGCTTTCTTT.

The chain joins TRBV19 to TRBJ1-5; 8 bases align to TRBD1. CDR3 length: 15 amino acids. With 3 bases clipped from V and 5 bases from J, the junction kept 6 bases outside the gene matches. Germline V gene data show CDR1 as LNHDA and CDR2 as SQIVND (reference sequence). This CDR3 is CASSISGQGYQPQHF. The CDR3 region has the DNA TGTGCCAGTAGTATCTCAGGACAGGGCTATCAGCCCCAGCATTTT.

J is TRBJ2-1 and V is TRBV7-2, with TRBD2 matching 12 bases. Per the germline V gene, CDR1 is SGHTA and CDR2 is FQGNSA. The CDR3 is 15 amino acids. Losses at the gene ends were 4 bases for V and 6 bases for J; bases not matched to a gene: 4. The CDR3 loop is CASSSPGLAGNEQFF. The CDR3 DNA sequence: TGTGCCAGCAGCTCGCCGGGACTAGCGGGCAATGAGCAGTTCTTC. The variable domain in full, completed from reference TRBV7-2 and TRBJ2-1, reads GAGVSQSPSNKVTEKGKDVELRCDPISGHTALYWYRQSLGQGLEFLIYFQGNSAPDKSGLPSDRFSAERTGGSVSTLTIQRTQQEDSAVYLCASSSPGLAGNEQFFGPGTRLTVL.